The source of this TCR beta chain is a study of cytomegalovirus exposure and HLA in healthy donors. CDR3 size: 16 residues. Germline V gene data show CDR1 as LNHDA and CDR2 as SQIVND (reference sequence). J was trimmed by 6 bases and V by 3 bases; bases with no gene match: 10. Vbeta (60) and Jbeta (13) primers were used in the PCR. Produced via immunoSEQ multiplex PCR; TCRdb's table is partial and in-frame only. The profile covers more than 150,000 clones, with about 82% appearing a single time and roughly 1.6% taken by the ten largest. The V call is TRBV19, the J call TRBJ1-5; TRBD1 agrees at 8 bases. The receptor's source is a man aged 18 to 29 in good health and CMV-seronegative. The sample comprised PBMCs. CDR3 sequence reads: CASSMFVGQGSQPQHF. The CDR3 region has the DNA TGTGCCAGTAGTATGTTTGTAGGACAGGGAAGTCAGCCCCAGCATTTT.